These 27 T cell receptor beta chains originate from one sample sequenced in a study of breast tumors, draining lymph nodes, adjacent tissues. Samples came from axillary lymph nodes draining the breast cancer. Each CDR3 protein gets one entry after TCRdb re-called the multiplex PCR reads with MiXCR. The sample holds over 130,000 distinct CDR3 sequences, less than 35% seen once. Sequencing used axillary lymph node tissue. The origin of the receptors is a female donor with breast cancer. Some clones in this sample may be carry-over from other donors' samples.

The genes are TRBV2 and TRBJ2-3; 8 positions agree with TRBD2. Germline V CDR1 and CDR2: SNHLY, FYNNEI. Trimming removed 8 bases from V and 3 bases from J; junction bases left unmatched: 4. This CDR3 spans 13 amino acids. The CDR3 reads CASESGGTDTQYF. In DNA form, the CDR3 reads TGTGCCAGCGAGTCGGGAGGGACAGATACGCAGTATTTT.

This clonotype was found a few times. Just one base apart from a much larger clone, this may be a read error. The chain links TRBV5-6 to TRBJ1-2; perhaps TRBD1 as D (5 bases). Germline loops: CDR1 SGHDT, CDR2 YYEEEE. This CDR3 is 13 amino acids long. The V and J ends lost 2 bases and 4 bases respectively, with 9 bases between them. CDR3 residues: CASSFSGTYGYTF. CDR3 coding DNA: TGTGCCAGCAGCTTTAGCGGGACCTATGGCTACACCTTC.

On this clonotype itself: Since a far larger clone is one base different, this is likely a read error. CDR3 residues: CASSLGTDTHYF. The CDR3, as DNA: TGCGCCAGCAGCTTGGGGACAGATACGCACTATTTT. The chain recombines TRBV5-1 with TRBJ2-3; D might be TRBD1 (6 bases). Per germline, CDR1 SGHRS and CDR2 YFSETQ. The CDR3 loop spans 12 amino acids.

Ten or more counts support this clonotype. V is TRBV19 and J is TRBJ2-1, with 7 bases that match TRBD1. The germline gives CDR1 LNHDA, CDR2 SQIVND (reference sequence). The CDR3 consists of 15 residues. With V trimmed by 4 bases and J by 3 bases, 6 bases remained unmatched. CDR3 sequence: CASSKQGTGYNEQFF. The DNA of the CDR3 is TGTGCCAGTAGTAAACAGGGGACGGGCTACAATGAGCAGTTCTTC.

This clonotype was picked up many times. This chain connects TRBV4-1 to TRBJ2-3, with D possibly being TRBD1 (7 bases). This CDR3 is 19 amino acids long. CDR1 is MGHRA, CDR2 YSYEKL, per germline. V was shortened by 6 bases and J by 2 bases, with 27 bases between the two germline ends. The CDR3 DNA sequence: TGCGCCAGCAGAGCGGAGAAATTATTGCGGGACAGATCCACAGATACGCAGTATTTT. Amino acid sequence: CASRAEKLLRDRSTDTQYF.

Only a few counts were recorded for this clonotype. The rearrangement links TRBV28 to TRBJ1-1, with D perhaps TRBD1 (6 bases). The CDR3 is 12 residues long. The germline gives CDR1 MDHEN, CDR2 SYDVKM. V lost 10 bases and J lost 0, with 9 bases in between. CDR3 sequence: CAINRVNTEAFF. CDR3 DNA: TGTGCCATTAACAGGGTGAACACTGAAGCTTTCTTT.

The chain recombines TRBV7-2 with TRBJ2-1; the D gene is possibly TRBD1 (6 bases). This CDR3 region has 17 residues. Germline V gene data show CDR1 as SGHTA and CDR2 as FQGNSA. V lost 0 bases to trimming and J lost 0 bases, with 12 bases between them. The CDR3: CASSLAIVDSSYNEQFF. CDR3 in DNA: TGTGCCAGCAGCTTAGCGATAGTGGACAGCTCCTACAATGAGCAGTTCTTC. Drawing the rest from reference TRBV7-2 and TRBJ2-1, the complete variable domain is GAGVSQSPSNKVTEKGKDVELRCDPISGHTALYWYRQSLGQGLEFLIYFQGNSAPDKSGLPSDRFSAERTGGSVSTLTIQRTQQEDSAVYLCASSLAIVDSSYNEQFFGPGTRLTVL.

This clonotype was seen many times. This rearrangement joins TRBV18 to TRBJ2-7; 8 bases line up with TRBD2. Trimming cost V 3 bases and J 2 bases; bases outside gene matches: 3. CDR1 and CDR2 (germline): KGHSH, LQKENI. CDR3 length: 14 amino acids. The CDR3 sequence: CASSPVRGAYEQYF. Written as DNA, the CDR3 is TGTGCCAGCTCACCGGTGCGGGGGGCCTACGAGCAGTACTTC.

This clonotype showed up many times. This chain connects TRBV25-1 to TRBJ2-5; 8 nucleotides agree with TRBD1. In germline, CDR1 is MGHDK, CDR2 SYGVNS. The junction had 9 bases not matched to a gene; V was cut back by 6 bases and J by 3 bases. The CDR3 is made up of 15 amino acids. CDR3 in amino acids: CASSDPTGAKETQYF. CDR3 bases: TGTGCCAGCAGCGATCCGACAGGGGCCAAAGAGACCCAGTACTTC.

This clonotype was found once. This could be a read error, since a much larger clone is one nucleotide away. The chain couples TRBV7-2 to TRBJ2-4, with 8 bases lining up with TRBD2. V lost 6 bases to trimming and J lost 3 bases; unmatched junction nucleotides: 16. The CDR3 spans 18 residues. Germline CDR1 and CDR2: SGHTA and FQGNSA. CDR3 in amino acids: CASSEGHPGGASKNIQYF. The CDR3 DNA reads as TGTGCCAGCAGTGAAGGCCATCCCGGGGGGGCTAGCAAAAACATTCAGTACTTC.

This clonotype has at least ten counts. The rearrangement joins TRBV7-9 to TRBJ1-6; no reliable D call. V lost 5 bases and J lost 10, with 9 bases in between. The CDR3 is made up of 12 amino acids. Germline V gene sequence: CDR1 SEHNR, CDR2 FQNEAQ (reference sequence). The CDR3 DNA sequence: TGTGCCAGCAGCCGCGACTCATCACCCCTCCACTTT. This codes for CASSRDSSPLHF.

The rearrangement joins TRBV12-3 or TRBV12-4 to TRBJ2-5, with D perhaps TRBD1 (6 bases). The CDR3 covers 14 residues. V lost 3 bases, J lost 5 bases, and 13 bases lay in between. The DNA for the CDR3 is TGTGCCAGCAGTTTCCGAGGGACACGGGAGACCCAGTACTTC. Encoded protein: CASSFRGTRETQYF.

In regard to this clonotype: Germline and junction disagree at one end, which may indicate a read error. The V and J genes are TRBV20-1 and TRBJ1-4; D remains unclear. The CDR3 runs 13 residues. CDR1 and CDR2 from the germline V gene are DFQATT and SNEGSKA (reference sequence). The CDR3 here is CGARDQNSETLFF. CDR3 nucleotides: TGCGGTGCTAGAGACCAGAATTCTGAAACACTGTTTTTT.

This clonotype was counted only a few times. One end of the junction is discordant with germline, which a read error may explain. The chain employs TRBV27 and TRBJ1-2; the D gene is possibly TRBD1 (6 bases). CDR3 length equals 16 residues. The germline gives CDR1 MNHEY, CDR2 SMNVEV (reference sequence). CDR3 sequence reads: CVSSSAGWGDKYGYTF. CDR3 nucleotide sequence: TGTGTCAGCAGTTCCGCCGGTTGGGGGGACAAATATGGCTACACCTTC.

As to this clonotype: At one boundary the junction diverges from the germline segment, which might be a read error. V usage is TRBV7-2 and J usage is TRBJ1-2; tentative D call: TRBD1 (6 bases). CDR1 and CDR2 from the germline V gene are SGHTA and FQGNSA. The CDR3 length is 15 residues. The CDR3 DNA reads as TGTGCCAGCAGCTGGGGGGGGCCGGCTAACTATGGCTACCCCTTC. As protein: CASSWGGPANYGYPF.

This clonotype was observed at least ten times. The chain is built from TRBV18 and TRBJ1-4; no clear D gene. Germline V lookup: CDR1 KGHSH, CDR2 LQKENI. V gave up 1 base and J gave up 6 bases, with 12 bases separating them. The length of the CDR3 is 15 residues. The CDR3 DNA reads TGTGCCAGCTCACCACGGGTGGGTTCTGATGAAAAACTGTTTTTT. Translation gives CASSPRVGSDEKLFF.

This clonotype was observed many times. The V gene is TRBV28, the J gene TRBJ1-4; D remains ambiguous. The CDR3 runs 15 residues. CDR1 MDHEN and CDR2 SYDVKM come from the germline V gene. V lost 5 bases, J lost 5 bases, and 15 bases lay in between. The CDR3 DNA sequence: TGTGCCAGCAGTCGTCCGACGGGCTCGAATGAAAAACTGTTTTTT. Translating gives CASSRPTGSNEKLFF. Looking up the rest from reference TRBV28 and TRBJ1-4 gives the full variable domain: DVKVTQSSRYLVKRTGEKVFLECVQDMDHENMFWYRQDPGLGLRLIYFSYDVKMKEKGDIPEGYSVSREKKERFSLILESASTNQTSMYLCASSRPTGSNEKLFFGSGTQLSVL.

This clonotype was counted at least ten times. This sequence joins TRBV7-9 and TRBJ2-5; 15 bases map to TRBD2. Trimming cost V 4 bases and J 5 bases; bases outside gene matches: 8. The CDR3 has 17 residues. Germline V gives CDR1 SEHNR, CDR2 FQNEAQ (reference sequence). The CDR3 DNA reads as TGTGCCAGCAGCTCGACCTGGACTAGCGGGGGGGCCGAGACCCAGTACTTC. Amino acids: CASSSTWTSGGAETQYF.

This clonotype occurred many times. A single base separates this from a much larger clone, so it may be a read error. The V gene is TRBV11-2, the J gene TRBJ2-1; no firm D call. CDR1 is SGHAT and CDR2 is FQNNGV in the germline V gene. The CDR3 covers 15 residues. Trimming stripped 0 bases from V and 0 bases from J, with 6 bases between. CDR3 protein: CASSLDHSSYNEQFF. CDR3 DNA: TGTGCCAGCAGCTTAGATCACAGCTCCTACAATGAGCAGTTCTTC.

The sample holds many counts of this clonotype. CDR3 nucleotide sequence: TGCAGTGCTAGCCGCGAGCCAAATTCACCCCTCCACTTT. This codes for CSASREPNSPLHF. This rearrangement joins TRBV20-1 to TRBJ1-6; D not resolved. Trimming cost V 3 bases and J 7 bases, with 10 bases left between them. Germline V gives CDR1 DFQATT, CDR2 SNEGSKA (reference sequence). This CDR3 has 13 amino acids.

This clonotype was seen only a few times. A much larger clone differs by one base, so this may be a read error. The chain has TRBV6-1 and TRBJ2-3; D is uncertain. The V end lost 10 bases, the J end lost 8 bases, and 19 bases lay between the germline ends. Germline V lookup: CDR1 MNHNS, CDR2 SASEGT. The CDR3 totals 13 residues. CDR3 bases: TGTGCCACCCGGCGTTACGACGTCGGTACGCAGTATTTT. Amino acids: CATRRYDVGTQYF.

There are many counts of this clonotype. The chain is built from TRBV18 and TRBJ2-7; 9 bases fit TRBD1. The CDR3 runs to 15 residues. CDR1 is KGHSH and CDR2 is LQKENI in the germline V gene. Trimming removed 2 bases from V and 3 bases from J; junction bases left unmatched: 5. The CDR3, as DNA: TGTGCCAGCTCACCATCGGCGACAGGGGGCTACGAGCAGTACTTC. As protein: CASSPSATGGYEQYF.

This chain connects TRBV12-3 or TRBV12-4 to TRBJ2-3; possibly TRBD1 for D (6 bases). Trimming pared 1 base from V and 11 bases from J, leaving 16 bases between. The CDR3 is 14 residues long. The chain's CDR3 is CASSLGTVRNEQYF. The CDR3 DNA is TGTGCCAGCAGTTTAGGGACAGTAAGGAATGAGCAGTATTTT.

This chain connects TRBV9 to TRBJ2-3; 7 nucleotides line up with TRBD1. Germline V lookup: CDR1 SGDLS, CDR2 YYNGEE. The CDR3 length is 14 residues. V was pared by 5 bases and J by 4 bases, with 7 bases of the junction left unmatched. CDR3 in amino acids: CASSYTGEPDTQYF. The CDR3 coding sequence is TGTGCCAGCAGTTACACAGGGGAACCAGATACGCAGTATTTT.

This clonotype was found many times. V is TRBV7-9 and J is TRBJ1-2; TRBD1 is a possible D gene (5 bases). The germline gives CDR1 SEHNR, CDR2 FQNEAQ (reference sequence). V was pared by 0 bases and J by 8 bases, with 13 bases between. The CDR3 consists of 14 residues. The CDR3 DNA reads TGTGCCAGCAGCTTAGCTGGGGGAAGTGGAGGCTACACCTTC. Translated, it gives CASSLAGGSGGYTF.

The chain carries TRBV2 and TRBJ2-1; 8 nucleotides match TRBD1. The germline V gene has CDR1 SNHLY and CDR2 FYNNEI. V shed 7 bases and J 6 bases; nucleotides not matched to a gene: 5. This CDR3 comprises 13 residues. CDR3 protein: CASNVGQGNEQFF. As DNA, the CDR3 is TGTGCCAGCAATGTTGGACAGGGCAATGAGCAGTTCTTC.

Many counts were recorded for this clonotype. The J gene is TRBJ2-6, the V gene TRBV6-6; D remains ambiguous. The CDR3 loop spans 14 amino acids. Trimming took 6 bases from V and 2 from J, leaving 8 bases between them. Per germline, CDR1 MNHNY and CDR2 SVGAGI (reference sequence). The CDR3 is CASSQGTGANVLTF. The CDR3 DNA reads TGTGCCAGCAGCCAAGGTACTGGGGCCAACGTCCTGACTTTC.